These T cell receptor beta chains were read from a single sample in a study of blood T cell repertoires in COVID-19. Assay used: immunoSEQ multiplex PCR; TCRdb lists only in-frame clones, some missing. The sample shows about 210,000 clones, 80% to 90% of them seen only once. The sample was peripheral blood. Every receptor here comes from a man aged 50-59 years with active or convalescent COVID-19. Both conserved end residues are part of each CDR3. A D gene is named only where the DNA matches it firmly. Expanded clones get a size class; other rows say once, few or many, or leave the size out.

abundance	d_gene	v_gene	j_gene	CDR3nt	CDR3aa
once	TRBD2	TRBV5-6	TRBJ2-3	TGTGCCAGCAGCGAACTAGCGGGAAGGACAGATACGCAGTATTTT	CASSELAGRTDTQYF
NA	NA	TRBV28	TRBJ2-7	TGTGCCAGCAGTTCCCGCTACGAGCAGTACTTC	CASSSRYEQYF
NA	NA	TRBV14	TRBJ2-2	TGTGCCAGCAGCGCTAGGTTTACCGGGGAGCTGTTTTTT	CASSARFTGELFF
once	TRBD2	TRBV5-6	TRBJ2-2	TGTGCCAGCAGCCCGACTAGCGGGAGGCCCACCGGGGAGCTGTTTTTT	CASSPTSGRPTGELFF
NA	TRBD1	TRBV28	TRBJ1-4	TGTGCCAGCAGTTTATGGGACAGGGAAACAACTAATGAAAAACTGTTTTTT	CASSLWDRETTNEKLFF
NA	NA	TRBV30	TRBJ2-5	TGTGCCTGGAGTGTTGGTCTAGCTGTGGAGACCCAGTACTTC	CAWSVGLAVETQYF
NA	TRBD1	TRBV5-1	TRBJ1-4	TGCGCCAGCAGCCCGGGACAGACAACTAATGAAAAACTGTTTTTT	CASSPGQTTNEKLFF
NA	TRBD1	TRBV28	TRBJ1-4	TGTGCCAGCAGTTTCACAGGGGGCGCGATTGAAAAACTGTTTTTT	CASSFTGGAIEKLFF
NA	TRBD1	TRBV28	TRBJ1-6	TGTGCCATAGGACAGGCAACGCCGGTGGATTCACCCCTCCACTTT	CAIGQATPVDSPLHF
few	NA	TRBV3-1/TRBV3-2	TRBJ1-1	TGTGCCAGCAGCCAAGGGACAGAGAACACTGAAGCTTTCTTT	CASSQGTENTEAFF
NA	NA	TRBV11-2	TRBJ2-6	TGTGCCAGCAGCTTAACCGGTGCTGGGGCCAACGTCCTGACTTTC	CASSLTGAGANVLTF
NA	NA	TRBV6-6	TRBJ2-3	TGTGCCAGCAGTCGGCCCCAGGGCCAATACACAGATACGCAGTATTTT	CASSRPQGQYTDTQYF
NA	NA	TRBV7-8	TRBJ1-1	TGTGCCAGCAGCTTAGTCCTAGATCAGGCTTTCTTT	CASSLVLDQAFF
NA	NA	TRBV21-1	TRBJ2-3	TGTGCCAGCAGCCGTACTAGCGGGAGGACGATACACAGAGATACGCAGTATTTT	CASSRTSGRTIHRDTQYF
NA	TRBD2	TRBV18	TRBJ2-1	TGTGCCAGCTCACCACCGTCTAGCGGGGGGCTCAGCTCCTACAATGAGCAGTTCTTC	CASSPPSSGGLSSYNEQFF
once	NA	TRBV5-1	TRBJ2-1	TGCGCCAGCAGCTTCTATCGGTACAATGAGCAGTTCTTC	CASSFYRYNEQFF
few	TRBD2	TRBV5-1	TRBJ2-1	TGCGCCAGCAGCTTGCGGATAGCGGGGGGCTCCTACAATGAGCAGTTCTTC	CASSLRIAGGSYNEQFF
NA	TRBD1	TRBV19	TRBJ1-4	TGTGCCAGTAGCCAGGGGGGAGGCGCTAATGAAAAACTGTTTTTT	CASSQGGGANEKLFF
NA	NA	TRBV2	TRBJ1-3	TGTGCCAGGAGTTCTGGCAGACACGTCGGAAACACCATATATTTT	CARSSGRHVGNTIYF
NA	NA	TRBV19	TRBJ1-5	TGTGCCAGTAGTATTTTCTTCCCCAATCAGCCCCAGCATTTT	CASSIFFPNQPQHF
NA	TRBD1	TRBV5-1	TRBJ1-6	TGCGCCAGCAACTTCGACAGGGAATCACCCCTCCACTTT	CASNFDRESPLHF
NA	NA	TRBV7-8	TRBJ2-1	TGTGCCAGCACTAGATCTAGTCCAGCACATGAGCAGTTCTTC	CASTRSSPAHEQFF
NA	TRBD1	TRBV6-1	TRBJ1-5	TGTGCCAGCAGTGAAGTGACAGGGGGCGGTCAGCCCCAGCATTTT	CASSEVTGGGQPQHF
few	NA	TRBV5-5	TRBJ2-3	TGTGCCAGCAGCTTGGCCCCAACTAGCACAGATACGCAGTATTTT	CASSLAPTSTDTQYF
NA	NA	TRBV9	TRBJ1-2	TGTGCCAGCAGCGTAGGGCTCTATGGCTACACCTTC	CASSVGLYGYTF
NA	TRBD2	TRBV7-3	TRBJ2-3	TGTGCCAGCAGCTTAACGGGGCGGGAGCTTCCAGATACGCAGTATTTT	CASSLTGRELPDTQYF
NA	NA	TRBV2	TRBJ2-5	TGTGCCAGCAGTGAATTACCTATTCACCAAGAGACCCAGTACTTC	CASSELPIHQETQYF